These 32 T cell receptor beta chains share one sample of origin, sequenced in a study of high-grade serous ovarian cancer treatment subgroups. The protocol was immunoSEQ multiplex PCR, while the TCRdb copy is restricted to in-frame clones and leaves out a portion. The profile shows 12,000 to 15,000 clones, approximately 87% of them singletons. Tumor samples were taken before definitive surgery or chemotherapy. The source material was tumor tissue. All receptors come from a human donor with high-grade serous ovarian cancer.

In DNA form, the CDR3 reads TGCGCCAGCAAGACCGGGGGGAACACAGATACGCAGTATTTT. Translation gives CASKTGGNTDTQYF. This chain joins TRBV10-2 and TRBJ2-3; 7 positions agree with TRBD2. Germline V gene sequence: CDR1 WSHSY, CDR2 SAAADI. The CDR3 consists of 14 residues. Trimming took 7 bases from V and 2 from J; bases not matched to a gene: 6.

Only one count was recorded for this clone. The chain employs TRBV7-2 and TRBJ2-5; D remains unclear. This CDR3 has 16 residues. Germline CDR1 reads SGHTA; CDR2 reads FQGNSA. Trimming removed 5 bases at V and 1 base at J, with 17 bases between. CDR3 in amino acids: CASSPSDLMGQETQYF. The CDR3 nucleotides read TGTGCCAGCAGCCCGAGTGATTTAATGGGCCAAGAGACCCAGTACTTC.

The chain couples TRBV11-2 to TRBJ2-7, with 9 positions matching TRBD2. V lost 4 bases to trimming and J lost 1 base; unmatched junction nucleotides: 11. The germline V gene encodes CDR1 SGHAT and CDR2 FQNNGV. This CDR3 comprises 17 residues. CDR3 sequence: CASSSVLSGGGSYEQYF. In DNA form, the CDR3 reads TGTGCCAGCAGCTCGGTCCTTAGCGGGGGAGGATCCTACGAGCAGTACTTC.

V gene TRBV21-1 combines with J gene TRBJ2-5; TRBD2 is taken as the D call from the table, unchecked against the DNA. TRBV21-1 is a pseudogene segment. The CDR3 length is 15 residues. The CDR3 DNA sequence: TGTGCCAGCATCTTAGCGGGGGCGTACCAAGAGACCCAGTACTTC. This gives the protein CASILAGAYQETQYF.

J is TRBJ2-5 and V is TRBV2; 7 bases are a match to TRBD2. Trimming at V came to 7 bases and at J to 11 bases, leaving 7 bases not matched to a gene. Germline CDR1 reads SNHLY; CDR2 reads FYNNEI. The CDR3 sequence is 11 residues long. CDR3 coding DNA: TGTGCCAGCAAGGGCGCGGGGGAGCAGTACTTC. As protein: CASKGAGEQYF. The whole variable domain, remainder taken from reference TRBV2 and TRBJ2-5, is EPEVTQTPSHQVTQMGQEVILRCVPISNHLYFYWYRQILGQKVEFLVSFYNNEISEKSEIFDDQFSVERPDGSNFTLKIRSTKLEDSAMYFCASKGAGEQYFGPGTRLLVL.

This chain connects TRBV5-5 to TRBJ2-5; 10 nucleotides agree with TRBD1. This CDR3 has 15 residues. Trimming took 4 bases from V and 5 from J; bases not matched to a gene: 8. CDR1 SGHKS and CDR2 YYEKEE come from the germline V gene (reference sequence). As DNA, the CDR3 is TGTGCCAGCAGCATACTACCGGGACAGGGGGAGACCCAGTACTTC. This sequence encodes CASSILPGQGETQYF.

The CDR3 sequence: CSAATLNIQYF. The CDR3 DNA follows: TGCAGTGCCGCGACCCTAAACATTCAGTACTTC. The chain carries TRBV20-1 and TRBJ2-4; D gene unclear. This CDR3 spans 11 amino acids. The germline CDR1 and CDR2 sequences are DFQATT and SNEGSKA (reference sequence). The V end lost 6 bases, the J end lost 6 bases, and 9 bases lay between the germline ends.

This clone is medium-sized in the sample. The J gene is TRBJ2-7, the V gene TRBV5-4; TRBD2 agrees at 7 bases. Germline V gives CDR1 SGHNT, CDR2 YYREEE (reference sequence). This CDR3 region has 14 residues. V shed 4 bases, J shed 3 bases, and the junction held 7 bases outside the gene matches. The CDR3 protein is CASSNSGESYEQYF. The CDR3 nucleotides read TGTGCCAGCAGCAACAGCGGGGAAAGCTACGAGCAGTACTTC.

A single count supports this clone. This CDR3 reads CASSLRTGTFNQPQHF. The CDR3, as DNA: TGTGCCAGCAGTTTGAGGACAGGAACGTTCAATCAGCCCCAGCATTTT. The genes are TRBV28 and TRBJ1-5; 7 positions match TRBD1. V lost 3 bases and J lost 3; bases outside the gene matches: 8. The CDR3 is 16 residues long. Germline CDR1 MDHEN, CDR2 SYDVKM.

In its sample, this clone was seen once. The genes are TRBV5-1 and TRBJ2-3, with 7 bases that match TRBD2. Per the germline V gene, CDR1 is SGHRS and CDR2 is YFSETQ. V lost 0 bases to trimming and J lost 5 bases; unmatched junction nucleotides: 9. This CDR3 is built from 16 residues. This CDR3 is CASSLGSSGPVDTQYF. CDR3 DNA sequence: TGCGCCAGCAGCTTGGGGTCTAGCGGCCCTGTAGATACGCAGTATTTT.

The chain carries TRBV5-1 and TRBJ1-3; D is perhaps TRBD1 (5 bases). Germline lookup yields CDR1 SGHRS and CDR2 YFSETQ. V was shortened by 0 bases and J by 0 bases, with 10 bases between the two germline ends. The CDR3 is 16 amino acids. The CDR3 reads CASSLAADSSGNTIYF. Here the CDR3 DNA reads TGCGCCAGCAGCTTGGCAGCTGACAGCTCTGGAAACACCATATATTTT.

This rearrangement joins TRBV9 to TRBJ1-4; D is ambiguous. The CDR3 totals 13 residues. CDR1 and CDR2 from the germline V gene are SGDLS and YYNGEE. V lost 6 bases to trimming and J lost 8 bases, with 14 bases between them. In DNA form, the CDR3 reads TGTGCCAGCAAAAGGGTGGGAATAGAAAAACTGTTTTTT. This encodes CASKRVGIEKLFF.

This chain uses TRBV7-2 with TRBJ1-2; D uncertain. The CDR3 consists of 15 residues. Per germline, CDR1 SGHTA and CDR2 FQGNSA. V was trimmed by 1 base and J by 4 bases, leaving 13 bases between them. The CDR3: CASSLDGSVLYGYTF. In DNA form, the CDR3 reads TGTGCCAGCAGCTTAGACGGCTCGGTACTCTATGGCTACACCTTC.

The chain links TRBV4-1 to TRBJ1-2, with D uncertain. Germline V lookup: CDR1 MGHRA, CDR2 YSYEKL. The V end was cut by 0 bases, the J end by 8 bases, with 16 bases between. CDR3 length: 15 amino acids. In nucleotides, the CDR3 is TGCGCCAGCAGCCAAGAGCGGAGGCCGAGTCAGGGCTACACCTTC. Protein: CASSQERRPSQGYTF.

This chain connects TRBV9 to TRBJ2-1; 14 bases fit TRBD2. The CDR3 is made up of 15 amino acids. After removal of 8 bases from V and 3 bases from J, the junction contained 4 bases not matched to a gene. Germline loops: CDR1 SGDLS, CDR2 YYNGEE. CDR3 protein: CASGLAGGFYNEQFF. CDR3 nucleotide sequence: TGTGCCAGTGGACTAGCGGGGGGTTTCTACAATGAGCAGTTCTTC.

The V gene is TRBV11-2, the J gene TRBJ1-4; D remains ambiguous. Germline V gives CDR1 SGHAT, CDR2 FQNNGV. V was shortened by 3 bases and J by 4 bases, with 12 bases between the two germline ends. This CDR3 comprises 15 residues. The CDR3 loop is CASSFGSGFNEKLFF. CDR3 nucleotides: TGTGCCAGCAGCTTTGGTTCAGGTTTTAATGAAAAACTGTTTTTT. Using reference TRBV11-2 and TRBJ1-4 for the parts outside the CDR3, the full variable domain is EAGVAQSPRYKIIEKRQSVAFWCNPISGHATLYWYQQILGQGPKLLIQFQNNGVVDDSQLPKDRFSAERLKGVDSTLKIQPAKLEDSAVYLCASSFGSGFNEKLFFGSGTQLSVL.

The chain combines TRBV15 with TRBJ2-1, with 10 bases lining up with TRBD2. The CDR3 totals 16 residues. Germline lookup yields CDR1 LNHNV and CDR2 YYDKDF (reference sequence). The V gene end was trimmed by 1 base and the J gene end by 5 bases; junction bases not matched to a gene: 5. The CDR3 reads CATSRVGAGGDNEQFF. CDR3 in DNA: TGTGCCACCAGCAGAGTTGGAGCGGGGGGGGACAATGAGCAGTTCTTC.

The CDR3 protein is CASSSGTGVLETQYF. The CDR3 nucleotides read TGTGCCAGCAGTTCCGGGACAGGGGTGTTGGAGACCCAGTACTTC. The J gene is TRBJ2-5, the V gene TRBV28, with 10 bases that match TRBD1. V shed 4 bases, J shed 5 bases, and the junction held 7 bases outside the gene matches. The length of the CDR3 is 15 residues. The germline V gene has CDR1 MDHEN and CDR2 SYDVKM.

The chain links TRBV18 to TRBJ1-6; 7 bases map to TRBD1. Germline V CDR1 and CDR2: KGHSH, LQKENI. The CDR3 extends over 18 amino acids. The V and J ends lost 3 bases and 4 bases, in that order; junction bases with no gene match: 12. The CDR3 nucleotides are TGTGCCAGCTCACCGATAATGGGACAGACAGAATATAATTCACCCCTCCACTTT. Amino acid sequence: CASSPIMGQTEYNSPLHF. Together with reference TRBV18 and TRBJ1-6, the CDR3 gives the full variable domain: NAGVMQNPRHLVRRRGQEARLRCSPMKGHSHVYWYRQLPEEGLKFMVYLQKENIIDESGMPKERFSAEFPKEGPSILRIQQVVRGDSAAYFCASSPIMGQTEYNSPLHFGNGTRLTVT.

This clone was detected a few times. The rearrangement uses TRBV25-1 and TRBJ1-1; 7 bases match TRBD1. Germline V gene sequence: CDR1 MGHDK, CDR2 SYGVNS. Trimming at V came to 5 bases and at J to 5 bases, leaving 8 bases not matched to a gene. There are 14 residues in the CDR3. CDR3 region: CASSHQGEVTEAFF. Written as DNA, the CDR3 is TGTGCCAGCAGTCACCAGGGGGAGGTGACTGAAGCTTTCTTT. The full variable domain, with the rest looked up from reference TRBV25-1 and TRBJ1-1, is EADIYQTPRYLVIGTGKKITLECSQTMGHDKMYWYQQDPGMELHLIHYSYGVNSTEKGDLSSESTVSRIRTEHFPLTLESARPSHTSQYLCASSHQGEVTEAFFGQGTRLTVV.

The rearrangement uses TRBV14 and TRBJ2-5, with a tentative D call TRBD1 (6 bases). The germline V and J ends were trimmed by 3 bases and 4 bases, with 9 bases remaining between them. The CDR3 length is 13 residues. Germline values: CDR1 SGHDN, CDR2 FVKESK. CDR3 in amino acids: CASSQGHLETQYF. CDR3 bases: TGTGCCAGCAGCCAGGGACATTTAGAGACCCAGTACTTC.

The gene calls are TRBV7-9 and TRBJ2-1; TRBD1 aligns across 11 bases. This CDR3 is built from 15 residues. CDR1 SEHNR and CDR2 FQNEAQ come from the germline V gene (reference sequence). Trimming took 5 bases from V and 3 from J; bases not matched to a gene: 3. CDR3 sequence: CASSGGQGVYNEQFF. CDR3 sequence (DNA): TGTGCCAGCAGCGGGGGACAGGGGGTCTACAATGAGCAGTTCTTC.

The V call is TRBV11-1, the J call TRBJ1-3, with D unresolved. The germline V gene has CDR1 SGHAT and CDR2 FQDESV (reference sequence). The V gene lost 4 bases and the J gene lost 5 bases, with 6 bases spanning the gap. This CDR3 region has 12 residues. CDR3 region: CASSYARNTIYF. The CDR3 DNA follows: TGTGCCAGCAGCTACGCTAGAAACACCATATATTTT. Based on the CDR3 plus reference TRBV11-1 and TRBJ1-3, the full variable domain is EAEVAQSPRYKITEKSQAVAFWCDPISGHATLYWYRQILGQGPELLVQFQDESVVDDSQLPKDRFSAERLKGVDSTLKIQPAELGDSAMYLCASSYARNTIYFGEGSWLTVV.

The CDR3 region has the DNA TGCGCCAGCAGTGAGGCCGAGTACAATGAGCAGTTCTTC. Translating it yields CASSEAEYNEQFF. This chain joins TRBV10-1 and TRBJ2-1; the D is unclear. Germline V gives CDR1 WNHNN, CDR2 SYGVQD (reference sequence). CDR3 size: 13 residues. V lost 2 bases and J 4 bases, leaving 6 bases between the germline ends.

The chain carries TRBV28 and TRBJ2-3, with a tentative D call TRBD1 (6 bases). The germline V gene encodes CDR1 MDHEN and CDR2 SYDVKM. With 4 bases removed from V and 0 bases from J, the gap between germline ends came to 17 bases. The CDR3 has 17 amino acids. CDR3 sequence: CASSSYDRTDSTDTQYF. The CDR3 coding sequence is TGTGCCAGCAGTTCGTACGACAGGACCGATAGCACAGATACGCAGTATTTT.

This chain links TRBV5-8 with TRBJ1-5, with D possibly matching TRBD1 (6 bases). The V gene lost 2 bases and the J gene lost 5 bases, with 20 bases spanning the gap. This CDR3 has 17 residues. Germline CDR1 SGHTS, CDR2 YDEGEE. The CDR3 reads CASSFGRDKGVYQPQHF. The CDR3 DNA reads TGTGCCAGCAGCTTTGGGCGGGACAAGGGGGTCTATCAGCCCCAGCATTTT.

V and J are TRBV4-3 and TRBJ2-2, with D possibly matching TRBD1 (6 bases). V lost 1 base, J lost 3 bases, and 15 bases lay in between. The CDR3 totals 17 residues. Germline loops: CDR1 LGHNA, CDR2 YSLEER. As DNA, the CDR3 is TGCGCCAGCAGCCAAGCAGGGGCCCTTGGGGACACCGGGGAGCTGTTTTTT. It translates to CASSQAGALGDTGELFF.

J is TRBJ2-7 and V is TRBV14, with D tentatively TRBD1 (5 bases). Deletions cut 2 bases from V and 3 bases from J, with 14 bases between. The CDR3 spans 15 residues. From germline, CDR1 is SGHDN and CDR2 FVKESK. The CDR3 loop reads CASSQLFVGDYEQYF. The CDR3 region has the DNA TGTGCCAGCAGCCAACTTTTTGTAGGGGACTACGAGCAGTACTTC.

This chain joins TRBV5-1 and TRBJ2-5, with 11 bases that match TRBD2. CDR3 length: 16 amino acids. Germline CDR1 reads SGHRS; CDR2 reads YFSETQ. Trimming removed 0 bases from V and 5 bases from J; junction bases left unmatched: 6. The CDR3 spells CASSLGSGGAGETQYF. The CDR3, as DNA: TGCGCCAGCAGCTTGGGTAGCGGGGGGGCCGGTGAGACCCAGTACTTC.

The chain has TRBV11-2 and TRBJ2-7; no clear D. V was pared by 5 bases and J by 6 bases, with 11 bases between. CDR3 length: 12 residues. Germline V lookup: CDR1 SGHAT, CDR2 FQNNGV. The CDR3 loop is CASSKFRREQYF. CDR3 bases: TGTGCCAGCAGCAAGTTCCGCCGCGAGCAGTACTTC.

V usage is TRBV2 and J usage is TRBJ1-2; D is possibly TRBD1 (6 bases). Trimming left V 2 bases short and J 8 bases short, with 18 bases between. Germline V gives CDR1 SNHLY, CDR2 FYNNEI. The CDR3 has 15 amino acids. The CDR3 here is CASSERGSGLEGYTF. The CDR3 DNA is TGTGCCAGCAGTGAAAGGGGGTCGGGGTTGGAAGGCTACACCTTC.

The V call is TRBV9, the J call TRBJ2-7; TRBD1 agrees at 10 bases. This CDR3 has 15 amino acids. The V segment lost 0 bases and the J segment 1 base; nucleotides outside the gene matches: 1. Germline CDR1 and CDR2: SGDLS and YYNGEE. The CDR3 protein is CASSVGGQGSYEQYF. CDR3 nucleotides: TGTGCCAGCAGCGTAGGGGGACAGGGGTCCTACGAGCAGTACTTC.